This is a list of T cell receptor beta chains from one sample in a study of blood T cell repertoires in COVID-19. This table comes from immunoSEQ multiplex PCR, and its TCRdb copy is limited to in-frame clones, with some not included. The sample lists tens of thousands of clones, around 85% occurring once. Specimen: peripheral blood. These receptors all come from a woman at least 80 years old with COVID-19, enrolled during active disease. Both conserved end residues are part of each CDR3. D genes are given only for firm matches. Only some rows state a clone size, as once, few, many or a class for expanded clones.

TRBJ2-2	TRBV7-3	-	-	CASSLGQYTGELFF	TGTGCCAGCAGCTTAGGACAGTACACCGGGGAGCTGTTTTTT
TRBJ2-1	TRBV5-4	TRBD1	-	CASRRTGLDEQFF	TGTGCCAGCAGAAGGACAGGGCTCGATGAGCAGTTCTTC
TRBJ2-3	TRBV7-9	-	few	CASSFATASTDTQYF	TGTGCCAGCAGCTTTGCTACTGCTAGCACAGATACGCAGTATTTT
TRBJ1-2	TRBV4-1	-	few	CASSQDRVVGGGGYTF	TGCGCCAGCAGCCAAGATCGGGTGGTAGGGGGAGGGGGCTACACCTTC
TRBJ2-5	TRBV11-2	-	-	CASSLTGGIETQYF	TGTGCCAGCAGCTTAACAGGTGGGATAGAGACCCAGTACTTC
TRBJ1-6	TRBV21-1	-	-	CASSTRDRGRARYNSPLHF	TGTGCCAGCAGCACCCGGGACAGGGGGAGAGCCCGTTATAATTCACCCCTCCACTTT
TRBJ2-3	TRBV9	-	-	CASSRKELTDTQYF	TGTGCCAGCAGCAGGAAGGAGCTCACAGATACGCAGTATTTT
TRBJ1-1	TRBV19	TRBD1	-	CASSMTGETEAFF	TGTGCCAGTAGTATGACAGGGGAGACTGAAGCTTTCTTT
TRBJ1-1	TRBV3-1/TRBV3-2	TRBD1	-	CATTGTGGLVEAFF	TGTGCCACAACCGGGACAGGGGGCTTGGTTGAAGCTTTCTTT
TRBJ2-7	TRBV11-2	TRBD2	few	CASSPTSGGSYEQYF	TGTGCCAGCAGCCCCACTAGCGGAGGCTCCTACGAGCAGTACTTC
TRBJ2-7	TRBV9	TRBD2	once	CASSSRAGGYEQYF	TGTGCCAGCAGTTCGAGGGCGGGGGGGTACGAGCAGTACTTC
TRBJ2-3	TRBV5-5	-	-	CASSAGTLPSTDTQYF	TGTGCCAGCAGCGCTGGGACTCTCCCAAGCACAGATACGCAGTATTTT
TRBJ1-2	TRBV14	-	-	CASSQEPTPRGSTGYTF	TGTGCCAGCAGCCAAGAACCTACCCCCAGGGGCAGTACTGGCTACACCTTC
TRBJ2-1	TRBV4-1	-	-	CASSQGVGSTYNEQFF	TGCGCCAGCAGCCAAGGTGTCGGTAGCACCTACAATGAGCAGTTCTTC
TRBJ2-7	TRBV27	-	-	CASSLGGIEQYF	TGTGCCAGCAGTTTAGGAGGGATCGAGCAGTACTTC
TRBJ2-6	TRBV5-6	-	-	CASSSTGSGANVLTF	TGTGCCAGCAGCTCGACAGGATCTGGGGCCAACGTCCTGACTTTC
TRBJ1-1	TRBV28	-	few	CASTPQWQAEAFF	TGTGCCAGCACTCCTCAATGGCAGGCTGAAGCTTTCTTT
TRBJ2-7	TRBV5-4	TRBD1	-	CASSLGTGDEQYF	TGTGCCAGCAGCTTGGGGACAGGGGACGAGCAGTACTTC
TRBJ1-2	TRBV3-1/TRBV3-2	TRBD1	-	CASSGDRTANYGYTF	TGTGCCAGCAGCGGGGACAGAACAGCTAACTATGGCTACACCTTC
TRBJ2-7	TRBV9	TRBD2	-	CASNKTGTSGSLSYEQYF	TGTGCCAGCAACAAAACCGGGACTAGCGGCTCCCTCTCCTACGAGCAGTACTTC
TRBJ1-2	TRBV10-1	TRBD1	-	CANPDPDPRRQGARGYTF	TGCGCCAACCCGGATCCAGACCCCCGCCGACAGGGGGCGCGGGGCTACACCTTC
TRBJ2-3	TRBV10-1	-	-	CASSESASGADTQYF	TGCGCCAGCAGTGAGTCGGCTTCGGGTGCAGATACGCAGTATTTT
TRBJ1-4	TRBV2	-	-	CALAPPATNEKLFF	TGTGCATTGGCCCCGCCAGCAACTAATGAAAAACTGTTTTTT
TRBJ1-1	TRBV18	-	-	CASSPQGVNTEAFF	TGTGCCAGCTCACCACAGGGAGTAAACACTGAAGCTTTCTTT
TRBJ1-1	TRBV6-6	-	-	CASSYEARGEAFF	TGTGCCAGCAGTTACGAGGCGCGGGGCGAAGCTTTCTTT
TRBJ2-5	TRBV4-1	TRBD2	-	CASSQETAGVQETQYF	TGCGCCAGCAGCCAAGAAACGGCGGGAGTCCAAGAGACCCAGTACTTC
TRBJ1-3	TRBV28	TRBD1	-	CASRRQSGQGSGNTIYF	TGTGCCAGCAGGCGCCAATCCGGACAGGGGTCTGGAAACACCATATATTTT
TRBJ1-1	TRBV30	-	-	CAWQTTTGLATEAFF	TGTGCCTGGCAGACCACTACAGGGTTGGCCACTGAAGCTTTCTTT
TRBJ2-7	TRBV24-1	-	-	CATSDSQVYEQYF	TGTGCCACCAGTGATTCCCAGGTCTACGAGCAGTACTTC
TRBJ1-4	TRBV19	-	-	CASSMNRAQEKLFF	TGTGCCAGTAGTATGAACAGGGCTCAAGAAAAACTGTTTTTT
TRBJ1-4	TRBV6-6	TRBD1	-	CASSQTRDRDRAEKLFF	TGTGCCAGCAGTCAGACTCGTGACCGGGACAGGGCTGAAAAACTGTTTTTT
TRBJ2-1	TRBV6-4	-	-	CASSPGGPYNEQFF	TGTGCCAGCAGTCCTGGCGGGCCCTACAATGAGCAGTTCTTC
TRBJ1-2	TRBV30	-	-	CAWSPVSVYRANYGYTF	TGTGCCTGGAGTCCCGTTTCCGTCTACAGGGCTAACTATGGCTACACCTTC
TRBJ2-7	TRBV27	-	-	CASSFQGPSSEQYF	TGTGCCAGCAGTTTCCAGGGTCCGAGCTCCGAGCAGTACTTC
TRBJ2-1	TRBV6-5	TRBD2	-	CASSPSGSTYNEQFF	TGTGCCAGCAGTCCTAGCGGGAGCACCTACAATGAGCAGTTCTTC
TRBJ2-7	TRBV4-1	TRBD1	-	CASSHTTGDLYEQYF	TGCGCCAGCAGCCACACGACAGGGGACCTTTACGAGCAGTACTTC
TRBJ2-7	TRBV27	TRBD2	-	CASSGGLANHLKVQYF	TGTGCCAGCAGTGGGGGACTAGCGAACCACCTAAAGGTACAGTACTTC
TRBJ2-1	TRBV5-1	TRBD2	-	CASRTSGVSSYNEQFF	TGCGCCAGCAGGACTAGCGGGGTTAGCTCCTACAATGAGCAGTTCTTC
TRBJ2-3	TRBV5-1	-	-	CASSSLLTDTQYF	TGCGCCAGCAGCTCCCTTTTGACAGATACGCAGTATTTT
TRBJ2-5	TRBV19	-	-	CASSTLGALYF	TGTGCCAGTAGTACGTTAGGGGCCCTGTACTTC
TRBJ2-5	TRBV18	TRBD2	-	CASSPSGRGETQYF	TGTGCCAGCTCACCCAGCGGGAGGGGAGAGACCCAGTACTTC
TRBJ2-5	TRBV18	-	-	CASSLGVAGETQYF	TGTGCCAGCTCACTCGGAGTGGCGGGAGAGACCCAGTACTTC
TRBJ2-5	TRBV5-1	TRBD1	once	CASSKGQGGETQYF	TGCGCCAGCAGCAAGGGACAGGGAGGGGAGACCCAGTACTTC
TRBJ2-1	TRBV5-1	TRBD2	few	CASSAGLAASYYNEQFF	TGCGCCAGCAGCGCAGGACTAGCGGCGTCCTACTACAATGAGCAGTTCTTC
TRBJ1-5	TRBV6-6	-	-	CASKPSGSDNQPQHF	TGTGCCAGCAAACCCTCCGGGTCCGATAATCAGCCCCAGCATTTT
TRBJ2-5	TRBV12-3/TRBV12-4	-	-	CASQAGLETQYF	TGTGCCTCCCAGGCAGGGTTGGAGACCCAGTACTTC
TRBJ1-2	TRBV7-6	-	-	CASSPDSLRGYGYTF	TGTGCCAGCAGCCCGGACAGTTTAAGGGGGTATGGCTACACCTTC
TRBJ2-2	TRBV9	-	-	CASSVELANTGELFF	TGTGCCAGCAGCGTAGAGTTAGCGAACACCGGGGAGCTGTTTTTT
TRBJ2-7	TRBV18	-	-	CASSPDNYEQYF	TGTGCCAGCTCACCAGACAACTACGAGCAGTACTTC
TRBJ2-7	TRBV5-1	TRBD2	-	CASSLRTSGSGYEQYF	TGCGCCAGCAGCTTGAGGACTAGCGGGAGTGGCTACGAGCAGTACTTC
TRBJ2-7	TRBV4-1	-	-	CASSQDAWEQYF	TGCGCCAGCAGCCAAGATGCGTGGGAGCAGTACTTC
TRBJ1-4	TRBV30	-	-	CAWSRGGGEKLFF	TGTGCCTGGAGTCGTGGGGGAGGGGAAAAACTGTTTTTT
TRBJ2-1	TRBV7-2	-	-	CASSLEWGVGYNEQFF	TGTGCCAGCAGCTTAGAGTGGGGAGTTGGGTACAATGAGCAGTTCTTC
TRBJ2-3	TRBV2	-	-	CASSGGRRTDTQYF	TGTGCCAGCAGTGGCGGCCGCCGCACAGATACGCAGTATTTT
TRBJ2-7	TRBV28	TRBD2	-	CASSLRTSGSYEQYF	TGTGCCAGCAGTTTACGGACTAGCGGCTCCTACGAGCAGTACTTC
TRBJ1-1	TRBV29-1	-	-	CSVVTTAGTFF	TGCAGCGTAGTCACTACAGCGGGAACTTTCTTT
TRBJ1-2	TRBV15	-	few	CATSRDSVRSYGYTF	TGTGCCACCAGCAGAGATTCGGTTAGAAGCTATGGCTACACCTTC
TRBJ2-7	TRBV18	-	-	CASSRDQGEQYF	TGTGCCAGCTCACGGGATCAGGGGGAGCAGTACTTC
TRBJ2-2	TRBV6-4	-	-	CASSPTDTGELFF	TGTGCCAGCAGTCCTACCGACACCGGGGAGCTGTTTTTT